One T cell receptor beta chain is described in this entry. In the original workflow: Estimation of nucleated cell counts was performed using reference gene primer amplification. Sequenced by immunoSEQ multiplex PCR; TCRdb stores in-frame clones only, minus some. V, J and clone size were drawn from that table, and D and trimming were deduced from the DNA. In the table there are 300,000 to 450,000 clones, 85% of which are singletons. The record originates from a study of blood T cell repertoires in COVID-19. For the study at large: The samples span acute and convalescent COVID-19 from the United States, Italy and Spain. T cells, B-cell-depleted T cells, or PBMCs supplied cDNA or gDNA.

Trimming removed 4 bases from V and 5 bases from J; junction bases left unmatched: 8. Germline CDR1 is SGHNT and CDR2 is YYREEE (reference sequence). The CDR3 loop spans 15 amino acids. The clonotype originates from a woman younger than 35 with acute or convalescent COVID-19. The chain couples TRBV5-4 to TRBJ2-7; TRBD2 matches at 11 bases. The sequencing sample was made of peripheral blood. In DNA, the CDR3 is TGTGCCAGCAGCCAAATAGCGGGAGGGCCCAACGAGCAGTACTTC. It is translated as CASSQIAGGPNEQYF.